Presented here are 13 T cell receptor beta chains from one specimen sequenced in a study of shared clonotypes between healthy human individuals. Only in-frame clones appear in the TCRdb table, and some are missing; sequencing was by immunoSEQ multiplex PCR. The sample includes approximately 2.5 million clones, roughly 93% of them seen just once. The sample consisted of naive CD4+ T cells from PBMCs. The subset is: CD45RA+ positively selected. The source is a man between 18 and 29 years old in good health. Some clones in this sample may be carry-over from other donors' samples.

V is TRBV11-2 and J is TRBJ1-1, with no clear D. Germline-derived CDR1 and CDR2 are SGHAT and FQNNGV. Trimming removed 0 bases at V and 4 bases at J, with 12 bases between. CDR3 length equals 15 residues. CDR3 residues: CASSLERGLGTEAFF. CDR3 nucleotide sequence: TGTGCCAGCAGCTTAGAACGGGGATTGGGCACTGAAGCTTTCTTT.

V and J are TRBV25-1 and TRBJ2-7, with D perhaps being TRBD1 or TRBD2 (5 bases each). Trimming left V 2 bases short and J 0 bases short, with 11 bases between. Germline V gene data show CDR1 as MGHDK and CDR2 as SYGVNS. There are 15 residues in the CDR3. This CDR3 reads CASSEHGTVSYEQYF. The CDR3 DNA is TGTGCCAGCAGTGAACATGGGACGGTCTCCTACGAGCAGTACTTC.

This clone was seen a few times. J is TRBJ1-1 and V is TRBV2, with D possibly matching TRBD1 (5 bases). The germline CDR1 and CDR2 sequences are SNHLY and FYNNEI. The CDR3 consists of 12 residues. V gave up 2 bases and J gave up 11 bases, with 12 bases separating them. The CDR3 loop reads CASSESGTGAFF. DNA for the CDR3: TGTGCCAGCAGTGAATCCGGGACTGGGGCTTTCTTT.

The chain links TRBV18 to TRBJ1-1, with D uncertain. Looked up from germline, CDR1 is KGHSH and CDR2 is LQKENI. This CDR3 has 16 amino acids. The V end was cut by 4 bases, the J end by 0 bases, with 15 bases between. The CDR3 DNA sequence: TGTGCCAGCTCACGACAAGGGCCCCCTATGAACACTGAAGCTTTCTTT. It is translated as CASSRQGPPMNTEAFF.

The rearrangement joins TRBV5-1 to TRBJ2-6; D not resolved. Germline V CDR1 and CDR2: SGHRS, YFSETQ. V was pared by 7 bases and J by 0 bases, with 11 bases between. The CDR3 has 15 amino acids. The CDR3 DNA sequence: TGCGCCAGCCTAGGTACACCCTCTGGGGCCAACGTCCTGACTTTC. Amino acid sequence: CASLGTPSGANVLTF.

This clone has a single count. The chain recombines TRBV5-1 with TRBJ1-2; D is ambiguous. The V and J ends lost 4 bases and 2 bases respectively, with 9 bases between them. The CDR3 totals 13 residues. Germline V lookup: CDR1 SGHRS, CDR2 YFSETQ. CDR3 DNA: TGCGCCAGCAGCCCGACACCAAACTATGGCTACACCTTC. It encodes CASSPTPNYGYTF. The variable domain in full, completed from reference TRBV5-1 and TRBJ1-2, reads KAGVTQTPRYLIKTRGQQVTLSCSPISGHRSVSWYQQTPGQGLQFLFEYFSETQRNKGNFPGRFSGRQFSNSRSEMNVSTLELGDSALYLCASSPTPNYGYTFGSGTRLTVV.

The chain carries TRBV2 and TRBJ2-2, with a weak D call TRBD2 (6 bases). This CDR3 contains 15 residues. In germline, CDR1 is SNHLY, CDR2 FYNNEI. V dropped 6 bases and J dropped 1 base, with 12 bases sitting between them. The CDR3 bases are TGTGCCAGCAGCCCTGGGGGAGGGAACACCGGGGAGCTGTTTTTT. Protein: CASSPGGGNTGELFF.

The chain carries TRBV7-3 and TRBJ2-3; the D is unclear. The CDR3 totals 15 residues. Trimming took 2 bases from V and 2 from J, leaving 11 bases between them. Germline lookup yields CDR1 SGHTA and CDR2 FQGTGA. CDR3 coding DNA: TGTGCCAGCAGCTTAGGGCAGGCAATCACAGATACGCAGTATTTT. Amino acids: CASSLGQAITDTQYF. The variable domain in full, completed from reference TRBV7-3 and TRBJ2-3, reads GAGVSQTPSNKVTEKGKYVELRCDPISGHTALYWYRQSLGQGPEFLIYFQGTGAADDSGLPNDRFFAVRPEGSVSTLKIQRTERGDSAVYLCASSLGQAITDTQYFGPGTRLTVL.

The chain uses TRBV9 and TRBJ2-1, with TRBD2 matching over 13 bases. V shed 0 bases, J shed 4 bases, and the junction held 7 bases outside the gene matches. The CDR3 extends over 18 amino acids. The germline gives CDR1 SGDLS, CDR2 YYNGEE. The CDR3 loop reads CASSVAMAGLAGYNEQFF. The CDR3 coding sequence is TGTGCCAGCAGCGTAGCAATGGCGGGACTAGCGGGGTACAATGAGCAGTTCTTC.

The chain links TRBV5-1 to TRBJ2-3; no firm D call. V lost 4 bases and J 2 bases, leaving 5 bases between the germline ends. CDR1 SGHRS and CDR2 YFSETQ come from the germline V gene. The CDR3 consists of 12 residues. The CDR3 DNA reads TGCGCCAGCAGCACCCACACAGATACGCAGTATTTT. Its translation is CASSTHTDTQYF.

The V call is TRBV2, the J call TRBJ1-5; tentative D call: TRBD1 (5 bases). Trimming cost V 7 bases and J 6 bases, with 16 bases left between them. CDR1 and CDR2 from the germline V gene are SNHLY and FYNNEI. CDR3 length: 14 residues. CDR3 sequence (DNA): TGTGCCAGCACCGAGGGGACCATGGGTCAGCCCCAGCATTTT. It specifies CASTEGTMGQPQHF. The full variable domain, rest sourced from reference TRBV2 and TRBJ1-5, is EPEVTQTPSHQVTQMGQEVILRCVPISNHLYFYWYRQILGQKVEFLVSFYNNEISEKSEIFDDQFSVERPDGSNFTLKIRSTKLEDSAMYFCASTEGTMGQPQHFGDGTRLSIL.

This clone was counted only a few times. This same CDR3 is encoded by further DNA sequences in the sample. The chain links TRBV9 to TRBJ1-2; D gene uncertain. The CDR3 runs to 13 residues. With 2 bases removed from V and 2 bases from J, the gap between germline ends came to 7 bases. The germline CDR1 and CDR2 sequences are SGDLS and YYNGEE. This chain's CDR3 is CASSVQLNYGYTF. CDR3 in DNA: TGTGCCAGCAGCGTTCAGTTAAACTATGGCTACACCTTC.

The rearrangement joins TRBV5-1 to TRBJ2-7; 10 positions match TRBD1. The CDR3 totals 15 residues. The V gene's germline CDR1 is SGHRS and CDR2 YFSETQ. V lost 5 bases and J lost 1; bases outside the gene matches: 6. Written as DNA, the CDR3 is TGCGCCAGCAGGGCCGGGACAGGGGTTTCCTACGAGCAGTACTTC. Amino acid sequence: CASRAGTGVSYEQYF.